This TCR beta chain was captured by sequencing in a study of CD8 T cells in Susac syndrome. The V gene's germline CDR1 is SNHLY and CDR2 FYNNEI. This CDR3 has 20 amino acids. Trimming pared 2 bases from V and 5 bases from J, leaving 30 bases between. It was with random hexamers that roughly 0.45 to 1 ug RNA was reverse transcribed. TCRdb passed the immunoSEQ multiplex PCR reads through MiXCR, listing each CDR3 protein once. The data hold about 90,000 distinct CDR3 sequences, with 80% to 95% observed a single time. TCR beta was sequenced from blood CD8+ and CD4+ T cells. While serving as controls, healthy donors were matched for age and sex.

The source is a human donor in good health. The rearrangement joins TRBV2 to TRBJ2-5, with D possibly called TRBD1 or TRBD2 (5 bases each). Material: CD8+ T cells from PBMCs. CDR3 nucleotide sequence: TGTGCCAGCAGTGAAATGGGGCGCTTAAATTCTTGGGTCTCGGGGGAGACCCAGTACTTC. Its protein product is CASSEMGRLNSWVSGETQYF.